This T cell receptor beta chain was sequenced in a study of cytomegalovirus exposure and HLA in healthy donors. Across the study: In terms of ancestry, the Caucasian-associated cluster contained roughly 80% of the 300 to 400 genotyped donors. Findings and limits, study-wide: With further analysis later on, most CMV-associated TCR beta chains appeared HLA-restricted.

PCR was performed using 60 Vbeta and 13 Jbeta primers. TCRdb's table, derived via immunoSEQ multiplex PCR, lists solely in-frame clones and lacks some. This table holds under 200,000 clones, approximately 80% found once. The donors gave bone marrow, and they were healthy. As regards this clone: What it recognizes is unknown.

In germline, CDR1 is KGHSY, CDR2 FQNENV. The J segment lost 1 base and the V segment lost 4 bases, leaving 11 bases of the junction unmatched. The CDR3 is made up of 17 amino acids. The sequencing input was PBMCs. This TCR was sampled from a woman between 18 and 30 years old in good health and CMV-seronegative. The chain uses TRBV16 and TRBJ2-7, with 9 bases matching TRBD1. CDR3 bases: TGTGCCAGCAGCCTGGACAGGGGCGAGCCGAGGTCCTACGAGCAGTACTTC. Its protein product is CASSLDRGEPRSYEQYF.